This T cell receptor (beta chain) was captured by sequencing in a study of beta chain features in type 1 diabetes. Study-wide results and limits: Insertions at VDJ junctions were less frequent in type 1 diabetes patients. These patients also deleted more nucleotides at the same junctions.

This clone was seen a handful of times. The antigen remains unidentified. The same CDR3 is also encoded by other DNA sequences in this sample. The whole isolated RNA underwent reverse transcription, so sequencing captured expressed TCRB transcripts. The method was immunoSEQ multiplex PCR; TCRdb's version includes in-frame clones alone and lacks a portion of them. This sample has hundreds of thousands of clones, with about 16% found just once. The CDR3 length is 13 residues. Germline V CDR1 and CDR2: SGHTA, FQGNSA. The V end was cut by 1 base, the J end by 3 bases, with 6 bases between. The source is a man aged 18 to 30 in good health. The rearrangement links TRBV7-2 to TRBJ2-5; the D is unclear. Source material: naive CD4+ T cells from blood. This chain's CDR3 is CASSLVREETQYF. As DNA, the CDR3 is TGTGCCAGCAGCTTAGTCCGAGAAGAGACCCAGTACTTC. Full variable domain (rest looked up from reference TRBV7-2 and TRBJ2-5): GAGVSQSPSNKVTEKGKDVELRCDPISGHTALYWYRQSLGQGLEFLIYFQGNSAPDKSGLPSDRFSAERTGGSVSTLTIQRTQQEDSAVYLCASSLVREETQYFGPGTRLLVL.